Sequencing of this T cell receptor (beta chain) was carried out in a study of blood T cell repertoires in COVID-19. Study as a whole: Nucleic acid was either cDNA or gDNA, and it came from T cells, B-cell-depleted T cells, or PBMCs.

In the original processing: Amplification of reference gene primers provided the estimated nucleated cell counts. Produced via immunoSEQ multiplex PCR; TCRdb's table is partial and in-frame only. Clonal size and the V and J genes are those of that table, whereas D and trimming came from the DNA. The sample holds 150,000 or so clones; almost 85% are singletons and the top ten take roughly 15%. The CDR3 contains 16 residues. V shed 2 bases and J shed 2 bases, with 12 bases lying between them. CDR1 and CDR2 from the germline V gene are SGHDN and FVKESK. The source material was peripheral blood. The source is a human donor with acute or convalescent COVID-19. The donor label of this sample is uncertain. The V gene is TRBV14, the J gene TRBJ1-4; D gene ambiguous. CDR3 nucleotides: TGTGCCAGCAGCCAAAAGCGAAGAAGGACTAATGAAAAACTGTTTTTT. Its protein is CASSQKRRRTNEKLFF.